This record looks at one T cell receptor (beta chain) sequence and its context. The entry originates in a study of shared clonotypes between healthy human individuals. Replicate PCRs for sorted subsets used approximately 220 ng DNA; this equaled about 30,000 T cell genomes. Some clones are missing from TCRdb's copy, which holds only in-frame ones; the method was immunoSEQ multiplex PCR. The data show roughly 2.5 million clones, around 94% seen once. The sample was naive CD4+ T cells sorted from blood. This sample's subset: CD45RA+ positively selected. The clonotype was recovered from a man aged 18 to 29 in good health.

This CDR3 is CAISELGGYFQGGETEAFF. CDR3 nucleotide sequence: TGTGCCATCAGTGAACTTGGGGGGTATTTTCAGGGAGGAGAGACTGAAGCTTTCTTT. The chain combines TRBV10-3 with TRBJ1-1, with D perhaps TRBD1 (5 bases). Per germline, CDR1 ENHRY and CDR2 SYGVKD. The CDR3 loop spans 19 amino acids. Trimming took off 3 bases at V and 5 bases at J, with 28 bases between the two ends.